The clone carrying this TCR beta chain turned up a few times. This sample is drawn from a study of blood T cell repertoires in COVID-19. The wider study: Sites in the United States, Italy and Spain provided acute and convalescent COVID-19 samples. The cDNA or gDNA used as material had been derived from T cells, B-cell-depleted T cells, or PBMCs.

Original handling: Amplification of reference gene primers provided the estimated nucleated cell counts. Here immunoSEQ multiplex PCR was the method, and the copy in TCRdb shows in-frame clones only, minus some. V and J calls plus clone size are reproduced from that table; the DNA served to infer D and trimming. The repertoire holds a few hundred thousand clones, with approximately 86% as singletons. Seattle's cohort entered during active infection and was followed longitudinally. The CDR3 consists of 16 residues. Germline CDR1 and CDR2: LGHNA and YNFKEQ. Trimming pared 0 bases from V and 0 bases from J, leaving 9 bases between.

This receptor was taken from a woman aged 55-70 years with COVID-19, enrolled during active disease. V gene TRBV4-2 combines with J gene TRBJ1-3; unclear D gene. What was sequenced was peripheral blood. CDR3 amino acids: CASSQDSGSSGNTIYF. CDR3 nucleotides: TGTGCCAGCAGCCAAGACTCGGGAAGCTCTGGAAACACCATATATTTT.